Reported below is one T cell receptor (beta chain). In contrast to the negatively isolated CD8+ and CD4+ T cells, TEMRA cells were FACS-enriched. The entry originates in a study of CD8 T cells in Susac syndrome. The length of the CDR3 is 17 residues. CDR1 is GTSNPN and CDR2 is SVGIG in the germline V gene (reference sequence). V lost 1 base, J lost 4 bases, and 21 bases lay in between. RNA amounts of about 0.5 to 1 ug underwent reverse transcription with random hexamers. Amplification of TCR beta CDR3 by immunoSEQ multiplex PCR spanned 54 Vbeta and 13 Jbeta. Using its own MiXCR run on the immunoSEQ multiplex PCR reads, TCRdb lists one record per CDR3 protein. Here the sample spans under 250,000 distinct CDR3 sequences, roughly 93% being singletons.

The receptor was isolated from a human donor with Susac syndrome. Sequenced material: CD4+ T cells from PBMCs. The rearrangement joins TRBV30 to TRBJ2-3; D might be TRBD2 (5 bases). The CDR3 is CAWSASLSGFGADTQYF. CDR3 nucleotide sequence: TGTGCCTGGAGTGCCTCCTTATCGGGGTTTGGGGCAGATACGCAGTATTTT. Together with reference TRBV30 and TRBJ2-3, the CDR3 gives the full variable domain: SQTIHQWPATLVQPVGSPLSLECTVEGTSNPNLYWYRQAAGRGLQLLFYSVGIGQISSEVPQNLSASRPQDRQFILSSKKLLLSDSGFYLCAWSASLSGFGADTQYFGPGTRLTVL.